A selection of T cell receptor beta chains follows, all from one sample in a study of T cell responses to AZD1222 COVID-19 vaccine. The assay was immunoSEQ multiplex PCR, and TCRdb's table has in-frame clones only and misses some. Of about 110,000 clones listed, around 90% are singletons. This sample comprised peripheral blood, obtained on day 0 of MenACWY control vaccination. The receptors derive from an adult in good health. Both conserved end residues are part of each CDR3. D genes are given only for firm matches. Expanded clones are given a class, and other clones once, few, many or no size at all.

j_gene	d_gene	v_gene	abundance	CDR3nt	CDR3aa
TRBJ1-2	-	TRBV7-2	-	TGTGCCAGCAGCTTGGGATTTTGGGGGGTGGGTTTTAACTATGGCTACACCTTC	CASSLGFWGVGFNYGYTF
TRBJ1-4	-	TRBV15	-	TGTGCCACCAGCAGAGATTTGGCTCAGGGGAAGGAAAAACTGTTTTTT	CATSRDLAQGKEKLFF
TRBJ2-7	TRBD1	TRBV5-1	-	TGCGCCAGCAGCGTCCAGGGGGATTCCTACGAGCAGTACTTC	CASSVQGDSYEQYF
TRBJ2-4	-	TRBV30	few	TGTGCCTGGAGTGGGGCAGGGGTACCCAAAAACATTCAGTACTTC	CAWSGAGVPKNIQYF
TRBJ1-2	-	TRBV6-6	once	TGTGCCAGCGCGCTAGAGAGGGCTGTCTATGGCTACACCTTC	CASALERAVYGYTF
TRBJ2-7	TRBD1	TRBV7-9	-	TGTGCCAGCAGCCCCACCGGGACAGCCTACGAGCAGTACTTC	CASSPTGTAYEQYF
TRBJ2-7	-	TRBV11-2	-	TGTGCCAGCAGCTTAGACAGTCACGGCTCCTACGAGCAGTACTTC	CASSLDSHGSYEQYF
TRBJ1-2	-	TRBV9	-	TGTGCCAGCAGCGGATCCGGGGGAGGCGCCTATGGCTACACCTTC	CASSGSGGGAYGYTF
TRBJ1-5	-	TRBV9	-	TGTGCCAGCAGCGTAGGTGGTAGCAATCAGCCCCAGCATTTT	CASSVGGSNQPQHF
TRBJ1-5	-	TRBV19	-	TGTGCCAGTACTTTCGCAGGAGGCTATAGCAATCAGCCCCAGCATTTT	CASTFAGGYSNQPQHF
TRBJ1-6	-	TRBV9	-	TGTGCCAGCAGCGTAGAGGGGAGCTCCTATAATTCACCCCTCCACTTT	CASSVEGSSYNSPLHF
TRBJ1-6	TRBD1	TRBV7-9	-	TGTGCCAGCAGCGTCCCGACAGGGGGAAGCTCCTATAATTCACCCCTCCACTTT	CASSVPTGGSSYNSPLHF
TRBJ1-6	-	TRBV7-3	-	TGTGCCAGCAGTCCGGGGACGTTAAATTCACCCCTCCACTTT	CASSPGTLNSPLHF
TRBJ1-2	-	TRBV29-1	few	TGCAGCGTTGACAAGGGAGGGACCTATGGCTACACCTTC	CSVDKGGTYGYTF
TRBJ2-2	TRBD1	TRBV7-9	-	TGTGCCAGCAGCCCTTGGACAGGAGCGAACACCGGGGAGCTGTTTTTT	CASSPWTGANTGELFF
TRBJ2-5	-	TRBV6-5	-	TGTGCCAGCAGGGATAGGGGGGCAGGGACCCAGTACTTC	CASRDRGAGTQYF
TRBJ1-2	TRBD1	TRBV6-5	-	TGTGCCAGCAGCGGGACAGTCGGTCGGGGCTATGGCTACACCTTC	CASSGTVGRGYGYTF
TRBJ1-2	-	TRBV25-1	-	TGTGCTACGAGAGCGGGGCACCTCGGGGGAGGCTACACCTTC	CATRAGHLGGGYTF
TRBJ1-3	-	TRBV1	-	TGCACCAGCAGCCAAGACAGGGACAGGGAGACTGACGGCTCTGGAAACACCATATATTTT	CTSSQDRDRETDGSGNTIYF
TRBJ1-5	TRBD1	TRBV6-5	-	TGTGCCAGCAGGATGACAGGGGGCAATCAGCCCCAGCATTTT	CASRMTGGNQPQHF
TRBJ2-7	-	TRBV7-9	-	TGTGCCAGCAGCTTAGCGATAGGGGGGGACGAGCAGTACTTC	CASSLAIGGDEQYF
TRBJ2-6	TRBD1	TRBV28	-	TGTGCCAGCAGCTGGGACAGGGTGGGAGCTGTCTCTGGGGCCAACGTCCTGACTTTC	CASSWDRVGAVSGANVLTF
TRBJ2-7	-	TRBV14	many	TGTGCCAGCAGCCCAGGAGCCGCCGAGCAGTACTTC	CASSPGAAEQYF
TRBJ2-5	-	TRBV12-3/TRBV12-4	-	TGTGCCAGCAGTTTGTCTGAGACCCAGTACTTC	CASSLSETQYF
TRBJ1-2	-	TRBV19	-	TGTGCCAGTAAAGTAATTCCGGATGTTGGCTATGGCTACACCTTC	CASKVIPDVGYGYTF
TRBJ1-2	-	TRBV5-4	few	TGTGCCAGCAGCTTGGAAACGAACTATGGCTACACCTTC	CASSLETNYGYTF
TRBJ1-1	-	TRBV19	few	TGTGCCAGTAGTATAAGGCAGAACACTGAAGCTTTCTTT	CASSIRQNTEAFF
TRBJ1-3	TRBD1	TRBV7-2	-	TGTGCCAGCAGCTTAGTACATACAGGGGCCACTGGAAACACCATATATTTT	CASSLVHTGATGNTIYF
TRBJ2-7	-	TRBV11-2	-	TGTGCCAGCAGCTTAGCGGCCCCTACCTACGAGCAGTACTTC	CASSLAAPTYEQYF
TRBJ2-1	TRBD2	TRBV5-8	-	TGTGCCAGCAGCGCCTTTAGCGGGGCCGTCTACAATGAGCAGTTCTTC	CASSAFSGAVYNEQFF
TRBJ2-4	-	TRBV6-1	-	TGTGCCAGCAGTGAAATGAGAGGGGACCTAGCCAAAAACATTCAGTACTTC	CASSEMRGDLAKNIQYF
TRBJ2-3	-	TRBV18	-	TGTGCCAGCTCACCGGGGCGGGGGCTTACAGATACGCAGTATTTT	CASSPGRGLTDTQYF
TRBJ2-2	-	TRBV3-1/TRBV3-2	-	TGTGCCAGCAGCCAAGATACCCGGGCCGGGGAGCTGTTTTTT	CASSQDTRAGELFF
TRBJ1-1	-	TRBV6-5	-	TGTGCCAGCAGTAACGCCCGGGGATACACTGAAGCTTTCTTT	CASSNARGYTEAFF
TRBJ2-2	-	TRBV7-8	-	TGTGCCAGCAGCCCGGTACGGCCGAACACCGGGGAGCTGTTTTTT	CASSPVRPNTGELFF
TRBJ1-3	-	TRBV18	-	TGTGCCAGCTCACCTGACGTAGGGAGCTCTGGTGGAAACACCATATATTTT	CASSPDVGSSGGNTIYF
TRBJ1-2	-	TRBV5-1	-	TGCGCCAGCAGCTTGGCCACGGAGGGGGTCTATGGCTACACCTTC	CASSLATEGVYGYTF
TRBJ2-7	-	TRBV2	-	TGTGCCAGCAGTGAATTGGACCGATCCTACGAGCAGTACTTC	CASSELDRSYEQYF
TRBJ1-5	-	TRBV6-5	-	TGTGCCAGCAGCTTTACCCAAAATCAGCCCCAGCATTTT	CASSFTQNQPQHF
TRBJ2-7	-	TRBV30	once	TGTGCCTGGAGCACGGTGTCCTACGAGCAGTACTTC	CAWSTVSYEQYF
TRBJ2-5	-	TRBV6-2/TRBV6-3	-	TGTGCCAGCAGTTCCCTCCAAGAGACCCAGTACTTC	CASSSLQETQYF
TRBJ1-1	-	TRBV7-3	-	TGTGCCAGCAGTCTAGTCGGAGGCAGAACTGAAGCTTTCTTT	CASSLVGGRTEAFF
TRBJ1-1	-	TRBV10-3	once	TGTGCCATCAGTGTAAGGGGGGGCGGTGACACTGAAGCTTTCTTT	CAISVRGGGDTEAFF
TRBJ2-7	-	TRBV3-1/TRBV3-2	-	TGTGCCAGCAGCCAAGGCTTCTACGAGCAGTACTTC	CASSQGFYEQYF
TRBJ1-1	-	TRBV9	-	TGTGCCAGCAGCGAGTCCACCCTCAGGGCGGCGGTGAGCACTGAAGCTTTCTTT	CASSESTLRAAVSTEAFF
TRBJ2-5	TRBD2	TRBV27	once	TGTGCCAGCAGGCGGGGGGCTGGGGAGACCCAGTACTTC	CASRRGAGETQYF
TRBJ1-2	-	TRBV10-2	few	TGCGCCAGCCTCGTACACCCAGGATGGGACTATGGCTACACCTTC	CASLVHPGWDYGYTF
TRBJ1-1	-	TRBV6-6	-	TGTGCCAGCATCTTCCGAACAGGGCCACCTTCTGAAGCTTTCTTT	CASIFRTGPPSEAFF
TRBJ2-3	-	TRBV28	-	TGTGCCAGCACTACAGCAGATACGCAGTATTTT	CASTTADTQYF
TRBJ1-1	-	TRBV30	-	TGTGCCTGGACTCACGGGGTAGGGAACACTGAAGCTTTCTTT	CAWTHGVGNTEAFF
TRBJ2-7	-	TRBV29-1	-	TGCAGCGTCGTTGGGACGCAGGATTCCCCCTACGAGCAGTACTTC	CSVVGTQDSPYEQYF
TRBJ1-4	TRBD1	TRBV6-5	-	TGTGCCAGCAGTTCCTCCGGGACAGGGCAAGAAAAACTGTTTTTT	CASSSSGTGQEKLFF
TRBJ1-2	TRBD1	TRBV29-1	-	TGCAGCGTTTTGGGACAGGTGACAACCGGCTACACCTTC	CSVLGQVTTGYTF
TRBJ1-2	TRBD1	TRBV27	-	TGTGCCAGCAGACTTACAGGGGGAGGATATGGCTACACCTTC	CASRLTGGGYGYTF
TRBJ1-2	TRBD1	TRBV28	-	TGTGCCAGCAGTTTAACGGACAGGGTGCGGTGGGGCTACACCTTC	CASSLTDRVRWGYTF
TRBJ2-2	-	TRBV6-4	many	TGTGCCAGCAGTGACTCGCCAGGGGCCGGGGAGCTGTTTTTT	CASSDSPGAGELFF
TRBJ2-1	-	TRBV19	-	TGTGCCAGTACCCCGCGCGGCAGGGTCAATGAGCAGTTCTTC	CASTPRGRVNEQFF
TRBJ1-1	TRBD1	TRBV9	-	TGTGCCAGCAGCCCAAGACAGGGAATGAACACTGAAGCTTTCTTT	CASSPRQGMNTEAFF